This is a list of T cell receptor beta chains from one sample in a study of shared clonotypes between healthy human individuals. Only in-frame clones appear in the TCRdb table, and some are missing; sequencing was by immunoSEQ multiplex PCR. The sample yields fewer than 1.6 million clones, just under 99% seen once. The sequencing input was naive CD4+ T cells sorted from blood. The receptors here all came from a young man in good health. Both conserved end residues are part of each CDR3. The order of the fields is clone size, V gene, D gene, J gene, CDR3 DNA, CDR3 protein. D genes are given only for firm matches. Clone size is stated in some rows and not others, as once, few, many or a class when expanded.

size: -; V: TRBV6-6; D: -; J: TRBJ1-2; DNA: TGTGCCAGCAGTTCAATCCAGGGGTTAGTTGGCTACACCTTC; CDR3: CASSSIQGLVGYTF
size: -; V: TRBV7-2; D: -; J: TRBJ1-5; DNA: TGTGCCAGCAGCTTGGGGGGTCAGCCCCAGCATTTT; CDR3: CASSLGGQPQHF
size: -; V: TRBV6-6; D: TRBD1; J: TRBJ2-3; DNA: TGTGCCAGCGGGACAGGGACGGCAGATACGCAGTATTTT; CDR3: CASGTGTADTQYF
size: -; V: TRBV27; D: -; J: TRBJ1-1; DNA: TGTGCCAGCAGTTTATCGAGTGGGATCCCTAACACTGAAGCTTTCTTT; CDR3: CASSLSSGIPNTEAFF
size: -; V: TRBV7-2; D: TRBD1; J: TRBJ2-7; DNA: TGTGCCAGCAGCAAAATGGGGGGACAGGGTCTGACCTACGAGCAGTACTTC; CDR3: CASSKMGGQGLTYEQYF
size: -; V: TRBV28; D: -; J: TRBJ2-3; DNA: TGTGCCAGCGGAATTCGGACTAGCACAGATACGCAGTATTTT; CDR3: CASGIRTSTDTQYF
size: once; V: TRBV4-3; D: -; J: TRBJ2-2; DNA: TGCGCCAGCAGCCAAGTCCTCTCCACCGGGGAGCTGTTTTTT; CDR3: CASSQVLSTGELFF
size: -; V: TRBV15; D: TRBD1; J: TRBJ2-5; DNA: TGTGCCACCAGCAGAGCCTTTCCGACAGGGGGTGGTGAGACCCAGTACTTC; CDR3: CATSRAFPTGGGETQYF
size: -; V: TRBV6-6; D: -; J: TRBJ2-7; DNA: TGTGCCAGCACGCCCGTGAGGGGGGGGAGCTCCTACGAGCAGTACTTC; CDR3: CASTPVRGGSSYEQYF
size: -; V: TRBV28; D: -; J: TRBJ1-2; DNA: TGTGCCACCTTCTGGAGAGGAGGCTACACCTTC; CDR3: CATFWRGGYTF
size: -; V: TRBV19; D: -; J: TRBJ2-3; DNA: TGTGCCAGTAGTATATTGGGGGCTAGCACAGATACGCAGTATTTT; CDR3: CASSILGASTDTQYF
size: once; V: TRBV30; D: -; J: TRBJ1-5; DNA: TGTGCCTGGAGTGTATCCGGGTACGGGAATCAGCCCCAGCATTTT; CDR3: CAWSVSGYGNQPQHF
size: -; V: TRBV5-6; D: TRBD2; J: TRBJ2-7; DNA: TGTGCCAGCAGCTCGAGGGGCGGGAGGTTCCTCTCCTACGAGCAGTACTTC; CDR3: CASSSRGGRFLSYEQYF
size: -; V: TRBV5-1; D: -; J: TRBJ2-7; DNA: TGCGCCAGCAGCAGGGACCTAACAGGGAACGAGCAGTACTTC; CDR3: CASSRDLTGNEQYF
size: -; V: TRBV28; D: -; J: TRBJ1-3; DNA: TGTGCCAGCAGACTCCCGGGACGGGCGGACACCATATATTTT; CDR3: CASRLPGRADTIYF
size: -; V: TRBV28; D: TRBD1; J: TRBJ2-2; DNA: TGTGCCAGCAGTACGACAGGGGGTAGTGGGGAGCTGTTTTTT; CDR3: CASSTTGGSGELFF
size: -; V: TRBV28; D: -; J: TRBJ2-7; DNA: TGTGCCAGCAGTCCTGGCCCGGCCTCAGCCGTCAAGCAGTACTTC; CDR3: CASSPGPASAVKQYF
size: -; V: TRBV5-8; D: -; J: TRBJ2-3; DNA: TGTGCCAGCAGCCTGGGAGATACGCAGTATTTT; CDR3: CASSLGDTQYF
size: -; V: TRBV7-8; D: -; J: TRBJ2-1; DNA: TGTGCCAGCAGCCCCACCCCCGGGACACCTCTTTATGAGCAGTTCTTC; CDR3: CASSPTPGTPLYEQFF
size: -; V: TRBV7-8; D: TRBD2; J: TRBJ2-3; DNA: TGTGCCAGCAGCTTATGGACTAGCGGGGACACAGATACGCAGTATTTT; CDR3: CASSLWTSGDTDTQYF
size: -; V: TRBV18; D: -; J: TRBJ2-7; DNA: TGTGCCAGCTCTTATTTAGGTATCAACGAGCAGTACTTC; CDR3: CASSYLGINEQYF
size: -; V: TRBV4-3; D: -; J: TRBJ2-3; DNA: TGCGCCAGCAGCCAAGGTCTTAGTTGGAGGACAGATACGCAGTATTTT; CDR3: CASSQGLSWRTDTQYF
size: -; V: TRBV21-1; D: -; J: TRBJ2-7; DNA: TGTGCCAGCAGCAAAGGGATGCCAAACGCATCTCCACTGGAGTACTTC; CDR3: CASSKGMPNASPLEYF
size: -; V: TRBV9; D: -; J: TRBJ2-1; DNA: TGTGCCAGCAGCCCCCGCCCCCGGGCCGAGGTCTCCCACAATGAGCAGTTCTTC; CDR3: CASSPRPRAEVSHNEQFF
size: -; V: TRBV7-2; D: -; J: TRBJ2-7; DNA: TGTGCCAGCAGCGCCACGCTTCGCTCCTACGAGCAGTACTTC; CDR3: CASSATLRSYEQYF
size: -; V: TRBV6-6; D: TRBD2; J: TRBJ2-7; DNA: TGTGCCAGCAGTACCCAGACTAGCGGGAGTTACGAGCAGTACTTC; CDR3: CASSTQTSGSYEQYF
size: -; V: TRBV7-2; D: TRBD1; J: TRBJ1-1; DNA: TGTGCCAGCAGCCCCGGACAGGCGAACACTGAAGCTTTCTTT; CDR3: CASSPGQANTEAFF